This T cell receptor (beta chain) was captured in a study of cytotoxic CD8 clonotypes in ibrutinib-treated CLL. About the research overall: After a median roughly 12 months on treatment (6 to 36), response samples were drawn.

Profiled with immunoSEQ multiplex PCR; TCRdb holds only in-frame clones, not every one. The profile shows roughly 200,000 clones, roughly 72% of them singletons. The TCR beta libraries used 1.5 to 2 micrograms of genomic DNA that came from cryopreserved PBMCs. Trimming removed 2 bases from V and 0 bases from J; junction bases left unmatched: 8. Germline CDR1 and CDR2: KGHSH and LQKENI. The CDR3 has 18 amino acids. Study-wide results and limits: Contraction or stability on treatment characterized the public clonotypes, which were uncommon. Whereas clonality rose at ibrutinib response, it declined toward baseline at progression.

A single count supports this clone. Its antigen is unknown. The source of this sequence is a human donor with chronic lymphocytic leukemia. This chain joins TRBV18 and TRBJ2-1; 9 bases are shared with TRBD2. Sequenced here: PBMCs, sampled after 24 months of ibrutinib treatment. This CDR3 is CASSPFLASGISYNEQFF. In DNA, the CDR3 is TGTGCCAGCTCACCATTTTTGGCTAGCGGGATCTCCTACAATGAGCAGTTCTTC.